The TCR beta chain under discussion was sequenced for a study of cytomegalovirus exposure and HLA in healthy donors. CDR3 length equals 15 residues. The trim removed 6 bases at V and 5 bases at J, leaving 8 bases unmatched. CDR1 and CDR2 from the germline V gene are SQVTM and ANQGSEA. In its sample, this clone was seen a few times. In the PCR, 60 Vbeta and 13 Jbeta primers were used. Measured with immunoSEQ multiplex PCR; TCRdb has only the in-frame clones, and not every one. The sample records around 150,000 clones, roughly 84% being singletons. The TCR comes from a man younger than 35 in good health and CMV-seronegative. Sequencing was performed on PBMCs. This chain links TRBV29-1 with TRBJ2-3; TRBD2 agrees at 13 bases. The CDR3 reads CSVDGLAGEVDTQYF. CDR3 coding DNA: TGCAGCGTCGATGGACTAGCGGGAGAAGTAGATACGCAGTATTTT.